A single sample gave rise to the 10 T cell receptor beta chains below, sequenced in a study of shared clonotypes between healthy human individuals (dated by TCRdb to 2020 to 2021). Libraries were made using the immunoSEQ multiplex PCR assay. TCRdb stores this immuneACCESS table with in-frame sequences only. Part of the clones is absent; in the studies checked, under half of the shortfall reflects unresolved V genes, and no reason is known for the rest. The sample yields millions of clones; about 95% were counted once. The ten most abundant clones make up roughly 1% of the sample. CD8 naive samples were obtained by positive selection for CCR7 among CD45RO-negative cells, yielding a CD45RA+CCR7+ population from which TemRA cells were excluded. The material sequenced was naive CD8+ T cells sorted from blood. In the paper's terms, the cell subset or site label means: CD45RA+CCR7+. Every receptor here comes from a man aged 18-30 years in good health.

The chain carries TRBV7-9 and TRBJ2-6, with 7 bases that match TRBD1. Germline V gene sequence: CDR1 SEHNR, CDR2 FQNEAQ (reference sequence). The junction had 6 bases not matched to a gene; V was cut back by 5 bases and J by 2 bases. The CDR3 runs to 16 residues. In DNA, the CDR3 is TGTGCCAGCAGCCTGGGACAGCCTCCTGGGGCCAACGTCCTGACTTTC. It codes for CASSLGQPPGANVLTF.

This chain connects TRBV28 to TRBJ1-4, with 7 bases aligning to TRBD1. This CDR3 region has 14 residues. Germline CDR1 MDHEN, CDR2 SYDVKM. V shed 6 bases and J 7 bases; nucleotides not matched to a gene: 8. The CDR3 nucleotides are TGTGCCAGCAGCCCGACAGGGAACAGTGAAAAACTGTTTTTT. Its translation: CASSPTGNSEKLFF.

This clone has only one observation. J is TRBJ2-7 and V is TRBV11-2, with D perhaps assigned TRBD1 or TRBD2 (5 bases each). V was shortened by 5 bases and J by 3 bases, with 14 bases between the two germline ends. CDR1 is SGHAT and CDR2 is FQNNGV in the germline V gene. This CDR3 has 14 amino acids. CDR3 protein: CASSQPGADYEQYF. The CDR3, as DNA: TGTGCCAGCAGCCAGCCCGGGGCTGACTACGAGCAGTACTTC.

The chain links TRBV2 to TRBJ2-4; maybe TRBD1 (6 bases). V lost 6 bases and J 1 base, leaving 13 bases between the germline ends. CDR3 size: 15 residues. Germline loops: CDR1 SNHLY, CDR2 FYNNEI. In DNA form, the CDR3 reads TGTGCCAGCAGCGAAAACCAGGGGGCCAAAAACATTCAGTACTTC. It encodes CASSENQGAKNIQYF.

The CDR3, as DNA: TGTGCCAGCAGCTCGGGACTAGCGGGGGGTAAACAGTTCTTC. Translation: CASSSGLAGGKQFF. The J gene is TRBJ2-1, the V gene TRBV11-1, with TRBD2 matching over 15 bases. The germline V gene has CDR1 SGHAT and CDR2 FQDESV (reference sequence). CDR3 length: 14 amino acids. The ends lost 4 bases at V and 13 bases at J; junction bases unmatched: 5.

A note on this clone: This same CDR3 is encoded by further DNA sequences in the sample. The V call is TRBV7-8, the J call TRBJ2-1, with 12 bases identical to TRBD2. The CDR3 length is 18 residues. V gave up 5 bases and J gave up 0 bases; unmatched junction bases: 8. In germline, CDR1 is SGHVS, CDR2 FQNEAQ. CDR3 sequence: CASSPGLAGSSSYNEQFF. As DNA, the CDR3 is TGTGCCAGCAGCCCGGGACTAGCGGGCAGTAGCTCCTACAATGAGCAGTTCTTC.

The rearrangement joins TRBV5-4 to TRBJ2-1; D gene unclear. Germline assignment: CDR1 SGHNT and CDR2 YYREEE (reference sequence). V dropped 6 bases and J dropped 6 bases, with 13 bases sitting between them. The CDR3 is 13 amino acids. The CDR3 reads CASNEAPANEQFF. In DNA, the CDR3 is TGTGCCAGCAACGAAGCCCCCGCCAATGAGCAGTTCTTC.

Comment on this clone: The sample holds other DNA sequences that translate to the same CDR3. This sequence joins TRBV9 and TRBJ1-2, with TRBD1 as a possible D gene (6 bases). This CDR3 is 14 amino acids long. Trimming cost V 2 bases and J 4 bases, with 12 bases left between them. Germline V lookup: CDR1 SGDLS, CDR2 YYNGEE. This CDR3 is CASSVGGLAYGYTF. The DNA of the CDR3 is TGTGCCAGCAGCGTCGGGGGGCTAGCCTATGGCTACACCTTC.

The CDR3 is CASSLGPGLAGHEQYF. DNA of the CDR3: TGTGCCAGCAGCTTAGGACCGGGACTAGCGGGACACGAGCAGTACTTC. The chain uses TRBV7-2 and TRBJ2-7, with TRBD2 identical over 13 bases. The CDR3 length is 16 residues. The V gene's germline CDR1 is SGHTA and CDR2 FQGNSA. Trimming took 1 base from V and 5 from J; bases not matched to a gene: 5.

This chain connects TRBV4-1 to TRBJ2-2; D gene unclear. CDR3 length: 14 amino acids. Between the trimmed V and J ends, which lost 6 bases and 2 bases, there was a span of 10 bases. Germline V gene lookup returns CDR1 MGHRA and CDR2 YSYEKL. CDR3 sequence reads: CASRGRVNTGELFF. Written as DNA, the CDR3 is TGCGCCAGCAGGGGCCGGGTAAACACCGGGGAGCTGTTTTTT.